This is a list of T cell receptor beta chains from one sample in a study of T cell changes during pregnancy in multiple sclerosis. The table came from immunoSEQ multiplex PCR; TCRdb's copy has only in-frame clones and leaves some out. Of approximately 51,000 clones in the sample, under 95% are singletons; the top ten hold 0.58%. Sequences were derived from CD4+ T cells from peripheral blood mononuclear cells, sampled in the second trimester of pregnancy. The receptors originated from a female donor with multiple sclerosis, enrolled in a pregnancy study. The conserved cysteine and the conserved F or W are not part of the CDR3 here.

CDR3: ASSSRPGFGNTIY
V: TRBV7-3
J: TRBJ1-3

CDR3: ASSYVRQGGDGYT
V: TRBV6-5
J: TRBJ1-2

CDR3: ASSLSADNSPLH
V: TRBV27
J: TRBJ1-6

CDR3: ATSRDLTGGYEKLF
V: TRBV15
J: TRBJ1-4

CDR3: ASSRTGPKNIQY
V: TRBV6-5
J: TRBJ2-4

CDR3: ASSTQGAASANYGYT
V: TRBV7-2
J: TRBJ1-2

CDR3: ASSILTSWSYNEQF
V: TRBV5-4
J: TRBJ2-1

CDR3: ASSQDRGQGTQGQY
V: TRBV4-1
J: TRBJ2-5

CDR3: ASSLVGGQAGGELF
V: TRBV7-2
J: TRBJ2-2

CDR3: ASRFQGTGSYGYT
V: TRBV27
J: TRBJ1-2

CDR3: ASSVTDQGYGYT
V: TRBV6-1
J: TRBJ1-2

CDR3: ASSYQTVTNTIY
V: TRBV13
J: TRBJ1-3

CDR3: ASSPLDRVHGYGYT
V: TRBV18
J: TRBJ1-2

CDR3: SAVTGGLSNTEAF
V: TRBV29-1
J: TRBJ1-1

CDR3: ASSSLAGGTDEQY
V: TRBV7-2
J: TRBJ2-7

CDR3: ASSDSKGIINTQY
V: TRBV6-4
J: TRBJ2-3

CDR3: ASSLGPTSYSNQPQH
V: TRBV5-6
J: TRBJ1-5

CDR3: ASSQHRGLNTEAF
V: TRBV6-1
J: TRBJ1-1

CDR3: ASSQDLTGNRGQPQH
V: TRBV4-2
J: TRBJ1-5

CDR3: ASSVGQTYEQY
V: TRBV6-1
J: TRBJ2-7

CDR3: ASSSHPWRGIGETQY
V: TRBV7-2
J: TRBJ2-5

CDR3: ASSAGSRPGETQY
V: TRBV19
J: TRBJ2-5

CDR3: ASSSAGRDSYEQY
V: TRBV5-4
J: TRBJ2-7

CDR3: ASSQDQVDTEAF
V: TRBV4-1
J: TRBJ1-1

CDR3: AWSKRRLTNEKLF
V: TRBV30
J: TRBJ1-4

CDR3: AISESRQENTEAF
V: TRBV10-3
J: TRBJ1-1

CDR3: ASSLGGLAGYTDTQY
V: TRBV5-6
J: TRBJ2-3

CDR3: ASSIGTGNTEAF
V: TRBV19
J: TRBJ1-1

CDR3: ASSLHGQGNNQPQH
V: TRBV7-2
J: TRBJ1-5

CDR3: ASSRGLAGSSYEQY
V: TRBV4-1
J: TRBJ2-7

CDR3: ASSPPRVGNYGYT
V: TRBV5-6
J: TRBJ1-2

CDR3: ASSLGTSGASETQY
V: TRBV7-6
J: TRBJ2-5

CDR3: ASRQGQAGGYT
V: TRBV6-5
J: TRBJ1-2

CDR3: ASSQKTAVGYGYT
V: TRBV14
J: TRBJ1-2

CDR3: ASRGLMVAGGRYNEQF
V: TRBV19
J: TRBJ2-1

CDR3: ASSLETGTHTEAF
V: TRBV5-1
J: TRBJ1-1

CDR3: ASSLSSGREKLF
V: TRBV7-9
J: TRBJ1-4

CDR3: ASSVSGTQGPDTQY
V: TRBV9
J: TRBJ2-3

CDR3: ASSIAGRLYGYT
V: TRBV19
J: TRBJ1-2

CDR3: ASSLTRMNEKLF
V: TRBV5-1
J: TRBJ1-4